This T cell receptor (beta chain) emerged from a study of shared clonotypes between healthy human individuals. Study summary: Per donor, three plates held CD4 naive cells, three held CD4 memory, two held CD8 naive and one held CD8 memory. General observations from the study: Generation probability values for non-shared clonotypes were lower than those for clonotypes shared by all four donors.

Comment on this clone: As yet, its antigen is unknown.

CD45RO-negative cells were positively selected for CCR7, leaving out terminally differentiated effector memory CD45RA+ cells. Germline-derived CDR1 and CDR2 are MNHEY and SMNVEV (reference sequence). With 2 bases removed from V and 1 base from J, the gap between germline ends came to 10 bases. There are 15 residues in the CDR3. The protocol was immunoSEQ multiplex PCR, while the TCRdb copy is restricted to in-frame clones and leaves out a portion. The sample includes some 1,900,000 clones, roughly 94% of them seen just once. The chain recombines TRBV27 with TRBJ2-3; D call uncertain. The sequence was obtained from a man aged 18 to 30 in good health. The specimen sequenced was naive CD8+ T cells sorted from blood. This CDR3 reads CASSLGPWGTDTQYF. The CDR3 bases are TGTGCCAGCAGTTTAGGCCCTTGGGGCACAGATACGCAGTATTTT.